Detailed here is one T cell receptor (beta chain). The study assigned cohorts using participant-reported clinical history. Sequenced by immunoSEQ multiplex PCR; TCRdb stores in-frame clones only, minus some. The table shows roughly 310,000 clones, with roughly nine tenths occurring only once. The sample belongs to a study of blood T cell repertoires in COVID-19. The CDR3 consists of 13 residues. Germline V gives CDR1 SGDLS, CDR2 YYNGEE. The V end was cut by 1 base, the J end by 4 bases, with 8 bases between. This sequence originates from a man aged 60-69 years who had recovered from COVID-19. The gene calls are TRBV9 and TRBJ1-2; D call uncertain. Sequences were obtained from PBMCs or T cells enriched from blood (not recorded which). CDR3 protein: CASSVTNFYGYTF. The CDR3 DNA reads TGTGCCAGCAGCGTAACAAATTTCTATGGCTACACCTTC.